These 7 T cell receptor beta chains originate from one sample sequenced in a study of shared clonotypes between healthy human individuals. TCRdb keeps only in-frame clones here, not all; method: immunoSEQ multiplex PCR. The top ten clones hold 1.8% of a sample with 700,000 or so clones, around 72% of them seen once. Material for sequencing was memory CD4+ T cells sorted from blood. Regarding subset: CD45RA-negative fraction. All receptors come from a woman in her 30s in good health.

This clone was seen only once. The V call is TRBV5-4, the J call TRBJ2-6; 12 bases line up with TRBD1. In germline, CDR1 is SGHNT, CDR2 YYREEE (reference sequence). Trimming cost V 4 bases and J 4 bases; bases outside gene matches: 9. This CDR3 is built from 18 residues. The CDR3 is CASSRGQGAIMGANVLTF. CDR3 coding DNA: TGTGCCAGCAGCCGGGGACAGGGGGCGATAATGGGGGCCAACGTCCTGACTTTC.

The sample holds one count of this clone. This could be a read error, since a much larger clone is one nucleotide away. The chain recombines TRBV7-9 with TRBJ2-7; D ambiguous. The CDR3 has 12 amino acids. V was trimmed by 1 base and J by 4 bases, leaving 5 bases between them. Germline V gives CDR1 SEHNR, CDR2 FQNEAQ (reference sequence). DNA for the CDR3: TGTGCCAGCAGCTTAGAGAGGTACGAGCAGTACTTC. Translating it yields CASSLERYEQYF.

The chain links TRBV2 to TRBJ2-7; D unresolved. Trimming took 2 bases from V and 2 from J, leaving 4 bases between them. Per germline, CDR1 SNHLY and CDR2 FYNNEI. This CDR3 has 12 amino acids. The CDR3 protein is CASSEQAYEQYF. CDR3 nucleotides: TGTGCCAGCAGTGAACAAGCCTACGAGCAGTACTTC.

This chain connects TRBV19 to TRBJ1-2; D not certain. Germline V lookup: CDR1 LNHDA, CDR2 SQIVND (reference sequence). The CDR3 extends over 13 amino acids. V was clipped by 6 bases and J by 3 bases, with 11 bases between them. The CDR3 sequence is CASRLGGDYGYTF. The CDR3 coding sequence is TGTGCCAGTAGGCTGGGAGGCGACTATGGCTACACCTTC.

This chain uses TRBV10-2 with TRBJ2-3; no clear D. The CDR3 is made up of 12 amino acids. Germline CDR1 WSHSY, CDR2 SAAADI. Trimming removed 6 bases from V and 3 bases from J, with 7 bases in between. CDR3 in DNA: TGCGCCAGCAGCCTGCGTACAGATACGCAGTATTTT. Translated, it gives CASSLRTDTQYF.

V and J are TRBV6-5 and TRBJ2-2, with 9 positions matching TRBD1. The CDR3 totals 12 residues. Germline V gene lookup returns CDR1 MNHEY and CDR2 SVGAGI. The J segment lost 9 bases and the V segment lost 6 bases, leaving 2 bases of the junction unmatched. DNA for the CDR3: TGTGCCAGCAGGGGACAGGGAAGGGAGCTGTTTTTT. This gives the protein CASRGQGRELFF.

This sequence joins TRBV5-1 and TRBJ2-1; D could derive from TRBD1 or TRBD2 (5 bases each). V dropped 3 bases and J dropped 5 bases, with 12 bases sitting between them. CDR1 SGHRS and CDR2 YFSETQ come from the germline V gene. This CDR3 is built from 14 residues. CDR3 coding DNA: TGCGCCAGCAGCTGGGACGGACTGAACAATGAGCAGTTCTTC. This sequence encodes CASSWDGLNNEQFF.